The 9 T cell receptor beta chains presented below share a single source sample, sequenced in a study of breast tumors, draining lymph nodes, adjacent tissues. Axillary draining lymph nodes of breast cancer patients supplied the node samples. TCRdb analysed the multiplex PCR reads with MiXCR anew, one entry per CDR3 protein. This sample has about 180,000 distinct CDR3 sequences, with about 33% found just once. The sequenced sample was axillary lymph node tissue. These receptors originate from a female donor with breast cancer. Some clones in this sample may be carry-over from other donors' samples.

This clonotype was counted at least ten times. The rearrangement links TRBV11-2 to TRBJ2-7; D not certain. V lost 1 base and J lost 1, with 5 bases in between. The germline CDR1 and CDR2 sequences are SGHAT and FQNNGV. This CDR3 spans 13 amino acids. In nucleotides, the CDR3 is TGTGCCAGCAGCTTAGCAGTTTCCTACGAGCAGTACTTC. This sequence encodes CASSLAVSYEQYF. The full variable domain, its missing parts supplied by reference TRBV11-2 and TRBJ2-7, is EAGVAQSPRYKIIEKRQSVAFWCNPISGHATLYWYQQILGQGPKLLIQFQNNGVVDDSQLPKDRFSAERLKGVDSTLKIQPAKLEDSAVYLCASSLAVSYEQYFGPGTRLTVT.

Worth noting for this clonotype: A much larger clone is a single base away; this may be a read error. Likely a read error: the CDR3 ends without its conserved phenylalanine or tryptophan. V usage is TRBV14 and J usage is TRBJ2-7; 7 nucleotides agree with TRBD1. Germline V lookup: CDR1 SGHDN, CDR2 FVKESK. With 3 bases clipped from V and 4 bases from J, the junction kept 3 bases outside the gene matches. This CDR3 contains 13 residues. The CDR3 loop reads CASSQLQGYEQYS. As DNA, the CDR3 is TGTGCCAGCAGCCAGCTACAGGGGTACGAGCAGTACTCC.

This clonotype was seen a handful of times. CDR3 sequence reads: CASVSTGSYSYEQYF. Written as DNA, the CDR3 is TGTGCCAGCGTCTCAACAGGGAGTTACTCCTACGAGCAGTACTTC. The chain carries TRBV28 and TRBJ2-7, with D perhaps TRBD1 (6 bases). Germline V gives CDR1 MDHEN, CDR2 SYDVKM. The CDR3 has 15 residues. Trimming took 8 bases from V and 0 from J, leaving 17 bases between them.

The table lists this clonotype with many counts. The CDR3 protein is CSARDYNGISSYEQYF. The CDR3 coding sequence is TGCAGTGCTAGAGATTATAACGGGATCAGCTCCTACGAGCAGTACTTC. The V call is TRBV20-1, the J call TRBJ2-7, with D possibly matching TRBD2 (5 bases). Per germline, CDR1 DFQATT and CDR2 SNEGSKA (reference sequence). The CDR3 has 16 amino acids. Trimming stripped 0 bases from V and 0 bases from J, with 15 bases between.

The table lists this clonotype with many counts. V usage is TRBV7-3 and J usage is TRBJ2-1, with 11 bases that match TRBD2. The length of the CDR3 is 15 residues. From germline, CDR1 is SGHTA and CDR2 FQGTGA. V shed 5 bases and J 10 bases; nucleotides not matched to a gene: 10. CDR3 DNA sequence: TGTGCCAGCAGCCCCTATAGCGGGGGGGCCGGAGAGCAGTTCTTC. Protein product: CASSPYSGGAGEQFF.

In regard to this clonotype: It is likely a read error, because the conserved phenylalanine at the end of the CDR3 is missing. V and J are TRBV2 and TRBJ1-2; unclear D gene. Germline CDR1 and CDR2: SNHLY and FYNNEI. There are 15 residues in the CDR3. The CDR3 is CVSSERPKVDYGYTL. CDR3 DNA sequence: TGTGTCAGCAGTGAACGGCCAAAGGTGGACTATGGCTACACCCTC.

This clonotype was counted at least ten times. CDR3 in amino acids: CASSGGLALSYEQYF. CDR3 DNA: TGTGCCAGCAGTGGGGGACTAGCGCTTTCCTACGAGCAGTACTTC. The genes are TRBV6-1 and TRBJ2-7, with 10 nucleotides matching TRBD2. This CDR3 contains 15 residues. V trimming: 4 bases; J trimming: 1 base; junction bases outside the gene matches: 4. Germline loops: CDR1 MNHNS, CDR2 SASEGT.

The chain couples TRBV4-1 to TRBJ2-7, with D perhaps being TRBD1 or TRBD2 (7 bases each). V shed 4 bases and J shed 6 bases, with 25 bases lying between them. The germline V gene encodes CDR1 MGHRA and CDR2 YSYEKL. The CDR3 length is 17 residues. CDR3 coding DNA: TGCGCCAGCAGCCCCACACCACAGGGGAGGGGGGCAGGCGAGCAGTACTTC. This codes for CASSPTPQGRGAGEQYF.

This clonotype appeared many times. V is TRBV5-8 and J is TRBJ2-5; D unclear. CDR3 size: 14 residues. Germline V CDR1 and CDR2: SGHTS, YDEGEE. V lost 4 bases to trimming and J lost 2 bases, with 12 bases between them. CDR3 nucleotides: TGTGCCAGCAGCCCGAGTACACCACAAGAGACCCAGTACTTC. Protein product: CASSPSTPQETQYF.